One and the same sample provided the 4 T cell receptor beta chains below, sequenced in a study of Ad26.COV2.S vaccination and SARS-CoV-2 variants. Specified treatment: approximately 18 received Ad26.COV2.S at low or high dose, single or two shots; roughly five received placebo; per-sample allocation not given. The investigators took samples on day 63 after the first vaccine or placebo injection. The repertoire was sequenced with immunoSEQ multiplex PCR; TCRdb's copy has only in-frame clones and lacks some. The table records around 300,000 clones, less than 90% of them present only once. The specimen was peripheral blood, collected in a trial of Ad26.COV2.S vaccine versus placebo. The receptors were sampled from a person aged 18-65 years who received the Ad26.COV2.S COVID-19 vaccine or a placebo.

This clone occurred a few times. V gene TRBV4-2 combines with J gene TRBJ2-2, with TRBD2 matching over 9 bases. The V and J ends lost 11 bases and 7 bases, in that order; junction bases with no gene match: 14. The CDR3 has 15 amino acids. Germline values: CDR1 LGHNA, CDR2 YNFKEQ. CDR3 nucleotide sequence: TGTGCCGCCTCCGGCGGGAGGGCCTTTGGCGGGGAGCTGTTTTTT. This sequence encodes CAASGGRAFGGELFF.

The chain is built from TRBV12-3 or TRBV12-4 and TRBJ1-2, with TRBD1 as a possible D gene (5 bases). This CDR3 has 13 amino acids. V was clipped by 6 bases and J by 4 bases, with 12 bases between them. The CDR3 DNA reads as TGTGCCAGCAGGAAAACAGGAGGCTATGGCTACACCTTC. Translated, it gives CASRKTGGYGYTF.

The table lists this clone with a count of one. The gene calls are TRBV6-5 and TRBJ1-5; D is perhaps TRBD1 (6 bases). Germline V CDR1 and CDR2: MNHEY, SVGAGI. The CDR3 is made up of 15 amino acids. The germline V and J ends were trimmed by 6 bases and 6 bases, with 18 bases remaining between them. CDR3 bases: TGTGCCAGCAGCGGACACAGGGAAATGGCTCAGCCCCAGCATTTT. Its translation: CASSGHREMAQPQHF.

The chain recombines TRBV3-1 (or the pseudogene TRBV3-2) with TRBJ1-1; D is ambiguous. With 1 base removed from V and 4 bases from J, the gap between germline ends came to 19 bases. The CDR3 is 17 amino acids. CDR1 is LGHDT, CDR2 YNNKEL, per germline (reference sequence). The CDR3 bases are TGTGCCAGCAGCCAAGGGTCAATTGGGGTGAGAGTCACTGAAGCTTTCTTT. Translation gives CASSQGSIGVRVTEAFF.